Given below is one T cell receptor beta chain in context. Its binding antigen is unknown. No clone much larger than this one lies a single base away; base qualities are absent. Receptors were amplified or captured by the immunoSEQ multiplex PCR assay. A mixture of 60 forward primers for TCR Vbeta segments and 13 reverse primers for TCR Jbeta segments was used in the multiplex PCR. The CDR3 region of rearranged TCR beta genes was amplified from genomic DNA with a multiplex PCR assay. Amplified TCR beta libraries were sequenced as 87-base-pair reads on the Illumina HiSeq System. As for the authors' bioinformatics: A later analysis counted about 80 million unique TCR beta chains across the 666 repertoires, and some 11 million of these chains were shared by at least two donors. Raw reads were error-corrected and collapsed into unique sequences by a nearest-neighbor algorithm in which closely related sequences were merged to remove PCR and sequencing errors. CDR3 sequences were aligned to IMGT reference sequences to assign V, D and J gene segments. For a sequence to be retained, at least a six-nucleotide match to both a V gene segment and a J gene segment was required. Rearrangements were called productive when the CDR3 lacked stop codons and stayed in frame with V and J; all others were non-productive. Following IMGT convention, CDR3 was defined as the stretch from the second conserved V-encoded cysteine up to the conserved J-encoded phenylalanine. In an earlier analysis of just under 600 of the donors, sequences lacking an unambiguous match to a single V gene segment were excluded. An earlier analysis of several hundred of the donors classified V segments as functional when productive rearrangements were above 56.7% and as segregating when the standard deviation between donors was above 5%. A statistical classification framework was built to diagnose cytomegalovirus status from the catalog of TCR beta chain sequences. V and J gene assignment, in a later analysis, came from comparing TCR nucleotide sequences with IMGT/GENE-DB human TR gene sequences. A later analysis assigned CDR3 sequences and most-parsimonious VDJ recombination scenarios with the TCRdist pipeline. In a later analysis, every TCR beta chain was defined by the combination of its CDR3 amino acid sequence and its V-gene family, and reads without a unique V-gene family were dropped. To address suspected cross-contamination and a sequencing artifact, a later analysis removed roughly 640 highly shared, low-generation-probability nucleotide sequences. In a later analysis, a clonal expansion index was calculated for each public chain from normalized within-repertoire ranks of inferred template counts. A later analysis computed generation probabilities with a VDJ recombination model fitted to out-of-frame rearrangements, and checked the results against IGoR. In a later analysis, TCR-TCR, TCR-HLA and TCR-CMV co-occurrence was scored with hypergeometric tests, and a repertoire-size bias correction was applied to TCR pairs. To estimate false discovery rates, a later analysis permuted the HLA or CMV assignments 20 times. In a later analysis, co-occurring TCRs were grouped with DBSCAN, and TCRdist sequence similarity was added when clustering was performed within HLA-allele-positive subsets. Repertoires with fewer than 30,000 or more than 120,000 public chains were left out of co-occurrence clustering, as were about 5 repertoires with anomalous nucleotide sharing. The table comes from immuneACCESS by way of TCRdb, which keeps in-frame sequences with V and J called. Part of the clones is missing from these tables; in studies checked, under half for an unresolved V gene and the rest for unknown reasons. The V and J calls and clone size were taken over from that table, and D and trimming were inferred from the DNA. Here the sample has some 270,000 clones; around 90% occur a single time. About 1.7% of the sample comes from the top ten.

The germline V gene yields MNHEY for CDR1 and SVGAGI for CDR2. Between the V and J ends, shortened by 4 bases and 3 bases respectively, the junction contains 18 bases. The CDR3 measures 16 amino acids from cysteine to phenylalanine. Only the CDR3 region is kept as DNA, spanning 48 bases read in frame from base 1. The cohort consisted of 600 to 700 healthy bone marrow donors. At the time of sampling, all cohort members were nominally healthy, though unrecorded immune exposures were likely present. The donor was CMV seronegative and belonged to the group of 350 to 400 seronegative cohort members. A peripheral blood sample was collected from each donor, and TCR beta sequencing was performed on peripheral blood mononuclear cells. The Qiagen DNeasy Blood Extraction Kit was used to extract genomic DNA from the blood cell samples. This record comes from a study of cytomegalovirus exposure and HLA in healthy donors (dated by TCRdb to the late 2010s). Regarding the complete study: In an earlier analysis of roughly 500 of the donors, about 270 Gb of sequence data and approximately 120 million unique TCR beta sequences from about 179 million T cells were reported. All discovery cohort repertoires had been generated using a single sequencing platform. Among the 398 genotyped donors, approximately 77% belonged to the genetic ancestry cluster associated with self-reported Caucasian donors. Both class I and class II loci were covered by HLA typing, at four-digit resolution. To study patterns of TCR occurrence, a later analysis re-analyzed previously published TCR beta repertoires from 650 to 750 donors and added high-resolution HLA genotyping. A few DR-DQ haplotypes were treated as single units for association and clustering because of strong linkage in the cohort. A later genetic analysis used genome-wide SNP genotypes for about three fifths of the roughly 700 donors, treating that subset as a discovery cohort. The later analysis used no new phenotypic data to find candidate immune exposures, relying instead on TCR beta sequences and their occurrence across donors. Roughly 310 gigabases of sequencing data and 80 million or so unique TCR sequences were included in an early release covering about 700 HLA-typed donors. An earlier analysis of roughly 580 of the donors used high-throughput TCR beta sequencing to judge whether each TCR beta V gene segment behaved as functional or pseudogenic. Across some 400 genotyped donors of the cohort, an average of roughly 250,000 unique TCR beta nucleotide sequences per donor were sequenced, and 15% to 20% of those sequences were non-productive. The number of donors typed differed by locus, with about 629-640 for A, B, C, DRB1 and DQB1, more than 500 for DQA1, approximately 570 for DPA1, and approximately 470 for DPB1. The T cell repertoires of 666 subjects were profiled by immunosequencing and related to cytomegalovirus serostatus. Donor age, sex, ethnicity and CMV serostatus were collected together with the repertoire data. To predict cytomegalovirus infection status, the study combined high-throughput TCR immunosequencing, statistical association of individual TCRs with disease status, and machine learning. In addition to the first cohort of 666 subjects, a separate validation cohort of 100 to 150 different subjects was used. The study aimed to test whether signatures of past pathogen exposure could be identified by cataloging public T cell receptors. Here is what the overall study found, with its caveats: Most CMV-associated TCR beta chains appeared to be HLA-restricted in a later analysis, and the HLA associations seemed to be driven largely by CMV exposure. V-gene and J-gene trimming of TCR beta chains was associated with a missense DCLRE1C variant in a later genetic analysis, and the association was replicated in an independent cohort. In this cohort, only TCR beta chains were sequenced, and detectable features were limited by the absence of alpha or paired-chain data. In a later analysis, HLA-associated TCR beta chains were found to be more clonally expanded and to have lower generation probabilities than equally common non-associated chains. Some IMGT-functional V segments, including TRBV6-2 and TRBV6-3, could not be distinguished by the 87-base-pair reads and were therefore excluded. Most TCR sequences were observed very rarely across donors, whereas some public TCRs were present in many individuals. Presence/absence analyses assumed roughly uniform sequencing depth across donors, an assumption that may not hold. CMV serostatus was the only immune exposure information available for the cohort. Assigning TCR associations to individual alleles was difficult when HLA alleles, especially DR and DQ, strongly co-occurred. In a later analysis, more than 15,000 TCR beta sequences were associated with specific HLA alleles at a false discovery rate of 0.05. In vitro tests confirmed that a few of the cytomegalovirus-associated TCR beta chains recognize cytomegalovirus antigens. The sequencing pipeline was judged likely to have produced a cluster of highly shared sequence variants as a technical artifact. The study gave a list of around 170 TCR beta chains associated with cytomegalovirus. A later analysis found that TCR association rates varied across HLA loci, with DRB1 alleles showing the most associated TCRs and HLA-C alleles the fewest. HLA typing was unavailable for some donors at each locus, so association tests used only the typed subset. An earlier analysis of several hundred of the donors showed that most TCR beta V segments appeared in productive rearrangements either about 87% or about 30% of the time, which broadly matched IMGT annotations. The authors suggested that the approach could potentially be generalized to other disease states and immunological phenotypes. A later genetic analysis reported fewer N-insertions in productive TCRs among donors in an Asian-associated ancestry cluster than the approximately 700-donor mean. A later analysis reported that several top co-occurrence clusters appeared linked to parvovirus B19, influenza, CMV and Epstein-Barr virus. In both the original and validation cohorts, the classifier was reported to diagnose cytomegalovirus status with high specificity and sensitivity. Linkage disequilibrium might explain the correlated functional status among segregating V segments, but an unknown experimental factor could not be ruled out. A further reported finding was that TCR beta sequences accurately predicted the HLA-A and HLA-B alleles for most subjects in the first cohort. Some 16 rarely observed V segments, including chromosome 9 orphons, were excluded from the earlier analysis of a few hundred of the donors because counts were too low.

The chain is made from TRBV6-5 and TRBJ1-1; the D gene lacks a confident call. Sequencing input: PBMCs. The origin of this receptor is a girl aged 2-15 years in good health and CMV-seronegative. The DNA is as follows: TGTGCCAGCAGTTTATCGAACTACCGGGTGGACACTGAAGCTTTCTTT. Translation gives CASSLSNYRVDTEAFF.